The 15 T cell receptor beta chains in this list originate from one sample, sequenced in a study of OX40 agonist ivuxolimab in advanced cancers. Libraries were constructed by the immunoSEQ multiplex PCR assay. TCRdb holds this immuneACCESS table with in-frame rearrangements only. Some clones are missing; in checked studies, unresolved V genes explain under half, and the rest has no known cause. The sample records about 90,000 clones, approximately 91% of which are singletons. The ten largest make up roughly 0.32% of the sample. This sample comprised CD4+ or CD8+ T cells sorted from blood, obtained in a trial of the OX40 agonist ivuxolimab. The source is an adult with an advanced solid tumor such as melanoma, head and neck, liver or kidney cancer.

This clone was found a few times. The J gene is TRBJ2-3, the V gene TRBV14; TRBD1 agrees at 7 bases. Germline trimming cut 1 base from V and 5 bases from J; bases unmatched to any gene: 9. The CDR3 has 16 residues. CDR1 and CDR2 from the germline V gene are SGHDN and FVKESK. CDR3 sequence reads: CASSQGRQGSLDTQYF. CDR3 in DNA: TGTGCCAGCAGCCAAGGAAGACAGGGATCATTAGATACGCAGTATTTT.

The CDR3 reads CASRASGALNNEQFF. CDR3 nucleotides: TGTGCCAGCAGAGCCTCTGGGGCCCTAAACAATGAGCAGTTCTTC. This chain connects TRBV2 to TRBJ2-1; weak D call: TRBD1 (5 bases). Per germline, CDR1 SNHLY and CDR2 FYNNEI. Trimming removed 6 bases at V and 5 bases at J, with 17 bases between. This CDR3 is 15 amino acids long.

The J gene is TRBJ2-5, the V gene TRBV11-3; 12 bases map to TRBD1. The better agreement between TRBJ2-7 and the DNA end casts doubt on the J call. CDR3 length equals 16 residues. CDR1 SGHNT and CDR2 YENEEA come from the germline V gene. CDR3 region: CASSLGGQGASYEQYF. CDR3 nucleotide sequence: TGTGCCAGCAGCTTAGGGGGACAGGGGGCCTCCTACGAGCAGTACTTC.

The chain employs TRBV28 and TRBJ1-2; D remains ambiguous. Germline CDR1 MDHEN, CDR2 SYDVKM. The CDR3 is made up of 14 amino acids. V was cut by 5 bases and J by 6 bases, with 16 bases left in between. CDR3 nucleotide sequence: TGTGCCAGCAGTCCAACCGACATGCGGAATGGCTACACCTTC. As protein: CASSPTDMRNGYTF.

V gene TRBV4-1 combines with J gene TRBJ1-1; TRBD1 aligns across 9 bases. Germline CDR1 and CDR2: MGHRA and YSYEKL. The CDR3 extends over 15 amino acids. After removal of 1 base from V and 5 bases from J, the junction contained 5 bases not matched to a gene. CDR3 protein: CASSQGGQGWTEAFF. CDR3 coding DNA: TGCGCCAGCAGCCAAGGGGGACAGGGTTGGACTGAAGCTTTCTTT.

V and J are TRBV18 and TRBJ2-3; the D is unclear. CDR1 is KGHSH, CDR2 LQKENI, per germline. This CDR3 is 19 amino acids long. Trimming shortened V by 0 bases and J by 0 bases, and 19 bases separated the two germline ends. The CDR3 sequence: CASSPPDPLRSTSTDTQYF. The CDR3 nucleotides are TGTGCCAGCTCACCACCGGACCCCCTTCGATCTACTAGCACAGATACGCAGTATTTT.

This chain's CDR3 is CASSERSSYNSPLHF. The CDR3 bases are TGTGCCAGCAGTGAAAGGAGCTCCTATAATTCACCCCTCCACTTT. The V and J genes are TRBV2 and TRBJ1-6; no reliable D call. From germline, CDR1 is SNHLY and CDR2 FYNNEI. V was cut by 2 bases and J by 0 bases, with 5 bases left in between. The CDR3 is made up of 15 amino acids.

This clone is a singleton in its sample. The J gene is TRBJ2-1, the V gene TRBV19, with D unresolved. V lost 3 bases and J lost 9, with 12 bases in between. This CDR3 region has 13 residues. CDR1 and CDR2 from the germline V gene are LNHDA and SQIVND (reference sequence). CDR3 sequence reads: CASSMDGVTEQFF. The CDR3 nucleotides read TGTGCCAGTAGTATGGATGGGGTCACTGAGCAGTTCTTC.

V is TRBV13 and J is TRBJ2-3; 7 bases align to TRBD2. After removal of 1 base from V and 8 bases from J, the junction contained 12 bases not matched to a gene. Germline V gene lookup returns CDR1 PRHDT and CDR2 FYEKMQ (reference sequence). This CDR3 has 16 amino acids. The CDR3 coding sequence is TGTGCCAGCAGCTTAGCCCAAAGACTAGCCAGAGGTACGCAGTATTTT. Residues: CASSLAQRLARGTQYF.

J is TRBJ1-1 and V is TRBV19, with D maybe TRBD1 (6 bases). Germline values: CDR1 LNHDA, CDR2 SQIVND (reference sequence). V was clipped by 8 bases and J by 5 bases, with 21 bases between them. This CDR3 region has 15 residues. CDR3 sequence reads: CASQPGQSLRTEAFF. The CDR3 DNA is TGTGCCAGTCAGCCGGGACAAAGCTTGCGGACTGAAGCTTTCTTT.

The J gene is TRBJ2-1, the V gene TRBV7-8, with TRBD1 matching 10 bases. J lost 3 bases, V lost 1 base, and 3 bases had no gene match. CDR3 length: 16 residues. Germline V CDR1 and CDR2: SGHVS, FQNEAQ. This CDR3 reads CASSLGQGASYNEQFF. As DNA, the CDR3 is TGTGCCAGCAGCTTAGGACAGGGGGCCAGCTACAATGAGCAGTTCTTC.

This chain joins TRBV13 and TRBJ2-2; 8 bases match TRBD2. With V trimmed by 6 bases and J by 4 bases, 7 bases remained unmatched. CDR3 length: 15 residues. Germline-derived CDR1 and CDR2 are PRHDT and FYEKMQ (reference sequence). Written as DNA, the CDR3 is TGTGCCAGCAGTCCTATTGGGACTAGCACCGGGGAGCTGTTTTTT. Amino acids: CASSPIGTSTGELFF.

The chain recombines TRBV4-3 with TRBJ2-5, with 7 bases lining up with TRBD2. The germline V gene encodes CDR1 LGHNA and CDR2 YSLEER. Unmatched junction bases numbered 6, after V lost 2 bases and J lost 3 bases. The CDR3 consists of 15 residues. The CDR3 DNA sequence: TGCGCCAGCAGCCAAACCTACGGGACTAAAGAGACCCAGTACTTC. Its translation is CASSQTYGTKETQYF.

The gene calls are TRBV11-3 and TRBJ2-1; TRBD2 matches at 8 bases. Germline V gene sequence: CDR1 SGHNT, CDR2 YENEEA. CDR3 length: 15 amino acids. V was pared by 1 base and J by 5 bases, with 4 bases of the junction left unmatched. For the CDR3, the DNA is TGTGCCAGCAGCTTAGGTCGGGGGGGTGACAATGAGCAGTTCTTC. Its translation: CASSLGRGGDNEQFF.

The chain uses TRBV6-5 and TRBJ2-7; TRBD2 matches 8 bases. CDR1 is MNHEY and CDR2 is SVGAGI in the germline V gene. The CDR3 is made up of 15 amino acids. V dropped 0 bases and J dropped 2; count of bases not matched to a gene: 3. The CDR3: CASSYSPGGPYEQYF. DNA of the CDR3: TGTGCCAGCAGTTACTCACCGGGAGGGCCCTACGAGCAGTACTTC.